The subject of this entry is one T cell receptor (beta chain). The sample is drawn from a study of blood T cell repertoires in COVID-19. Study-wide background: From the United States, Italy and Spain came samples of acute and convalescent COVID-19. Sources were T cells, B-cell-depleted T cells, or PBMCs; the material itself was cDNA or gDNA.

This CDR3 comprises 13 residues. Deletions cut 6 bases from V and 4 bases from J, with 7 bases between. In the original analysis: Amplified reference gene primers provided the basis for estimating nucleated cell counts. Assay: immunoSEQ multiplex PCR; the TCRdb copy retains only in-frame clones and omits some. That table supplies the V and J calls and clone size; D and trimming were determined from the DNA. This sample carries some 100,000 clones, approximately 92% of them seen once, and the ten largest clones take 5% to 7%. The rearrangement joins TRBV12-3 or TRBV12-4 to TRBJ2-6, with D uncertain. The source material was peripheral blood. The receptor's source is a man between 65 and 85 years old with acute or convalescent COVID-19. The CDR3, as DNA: TGTGCCAGCAGCCCGGAGGGGGCCAACGTCCTGACTTTC. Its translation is CASSPEGANVLTF.